This TCR beta chain was sequenced in a study of T cell changes during pregnancy in multiple sclerosis. Repertoires were generated with immunoSEQ multiplex PCR, while TCRdb's copy carries only in-frame clones and drops some. This repertoire shows about 42,000 clones, roughly 96% found once; its top ten account for about 0.92%. Trimming at V came to 4 bases and at J to 4 bases, leaving 17 bases not matched to a gene. This CDR3 contains 18 residues. The germline CDR1 and CDR2 sequences are MDHEN and SYDVKM. The J gene is TRBJ2-7, the V gene TRBV28, with 9 bases aligning to TRBD2. This receptor was obtained from a female donor with multiple sclerosis, enrolled in a pregnancy study. The material sequenced was peripheral blood, taken in the second trimester of pregnancy. CDR3: CASSSAVPGLALLYEQYF. For the CDR3, the DNA is TGTGCCAGCAGTTCCGCGGTTCCGGGACTAGCCCTACTTTACGAGCAGTACTTC.